What follows are 2 T cell receptor beta chains derived from one specimen sequenced in a study of T cells after yellow fever vaccination. TCRdb reprocessed the 5' RACE reads via MiXCR and lists one record per CDR3 protein. The sample consists of 96,000 or so distinct CDR3 sequences, 8% to 10% of them appearing once. The sequences come from CD8+ T cells not binding an NS4B(214-222) dextramer, sorted from PBMCs, collected roughly 15 days after the first yellow fever vaccination. The receptors shown here come from a man between 18 and 35 years old who received the YFV17D yellow fever vaccine.

This chain uses TRBV10-3 with TRBJ2-7; 11 bases map to TRBD1. This CDR3 contains 16 residues. Per germline, CDR1 ENHRY and CDR2 SYGVKD. V dropped 4 bases and J dropped 7; count of bases not matched to a gene: 12. CDR3 nucleotides: TGTGCCATCAGTGCGTTGTCGGGACAGGGGGACAGGGAGCAGTACTTC. This gives the protein CAISALSGQGDREQYF.

V gene TRBV4-3 combines with J gene TRBJ1-3, with 7 bases identical to TRBD1. The ends lost 4 bases at V and 1 base at J; junction bases unmatched: 4. Germline V gene lookup returns CDR1 LGHNA and CDR2 YSLEER. This CDR3 has 15 residues. CDR3 region: CASSRYRGSGNTIYF. The CDR3, as DNA: TGCGCCAGCAGCCGATACAGGGGTTCTGGAAACACCATATATTTT.